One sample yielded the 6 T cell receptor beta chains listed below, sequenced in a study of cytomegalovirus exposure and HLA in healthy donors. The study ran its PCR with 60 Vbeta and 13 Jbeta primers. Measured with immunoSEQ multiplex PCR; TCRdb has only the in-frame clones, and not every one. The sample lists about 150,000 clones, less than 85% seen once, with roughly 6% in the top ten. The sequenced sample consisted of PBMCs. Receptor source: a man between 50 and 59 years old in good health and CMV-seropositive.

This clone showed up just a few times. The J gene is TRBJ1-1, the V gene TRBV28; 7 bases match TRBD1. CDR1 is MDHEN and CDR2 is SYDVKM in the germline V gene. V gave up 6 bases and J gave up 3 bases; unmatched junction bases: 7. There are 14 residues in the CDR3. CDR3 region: CASSANDRDTEAFF. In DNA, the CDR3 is TGTGCCAGCAGCGCAAACGACAGGGACACTGAAGCTTTCTTT.

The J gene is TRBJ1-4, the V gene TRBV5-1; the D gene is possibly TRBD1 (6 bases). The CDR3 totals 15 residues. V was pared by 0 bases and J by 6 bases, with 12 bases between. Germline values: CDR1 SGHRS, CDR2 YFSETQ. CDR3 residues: CASSLDQGMDEKLFF. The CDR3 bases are TGCGCCAGCAGCTTGGACCAGGGGATGGATGAAAAACTGTTTTTT.

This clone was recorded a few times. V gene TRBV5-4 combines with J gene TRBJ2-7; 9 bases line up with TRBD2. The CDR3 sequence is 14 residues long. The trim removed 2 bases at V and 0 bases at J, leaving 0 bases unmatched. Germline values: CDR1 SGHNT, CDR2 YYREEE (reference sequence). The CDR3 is CASSFSGSSYEQYF. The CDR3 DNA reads TGTGCCAGCAGCTTTAGCGGGAGCTCCTACGAGCAGTACTTC.

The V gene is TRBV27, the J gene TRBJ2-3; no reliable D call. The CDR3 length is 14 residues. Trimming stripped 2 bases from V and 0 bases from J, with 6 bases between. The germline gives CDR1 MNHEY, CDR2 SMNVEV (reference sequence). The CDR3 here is CASSLRVSTDTQYF. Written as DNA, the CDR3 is TGTGCCAGCAGTTTACGAGTAAGCACAGATACGCAGTATTTT.

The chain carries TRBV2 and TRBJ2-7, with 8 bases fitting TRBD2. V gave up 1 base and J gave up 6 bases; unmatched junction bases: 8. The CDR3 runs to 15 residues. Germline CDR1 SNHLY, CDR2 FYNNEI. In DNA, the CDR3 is TGTGCCAGCAGTGAAGTGGTAGCGGGATTGGGCGAGCAGTACTTC. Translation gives CASSEVVAGLGEQYF.

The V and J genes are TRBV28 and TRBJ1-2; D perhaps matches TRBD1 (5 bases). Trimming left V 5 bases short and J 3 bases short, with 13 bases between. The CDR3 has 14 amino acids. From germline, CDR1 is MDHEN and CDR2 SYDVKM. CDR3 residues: CASSQKRGHYGYTF. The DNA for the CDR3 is TGTGCCAGCAGTCAAAAAAGGGGTCACTATGGCTACACCTTC.